What follows describes a single T cell receptor (beta chain). What it recognizes is unknown. In germline, CDR1 is KGHSH, CDR2 LQKENI. The V and J ends lost 5 bases and 5 bases, in that order; junction bases with no gene match: 6. The CDR3 length is 13 residues. PCR involved 60 Vbeta and 13 Jbeta primers. Assay used: immunoSEQ multiplex PCR; TCRdb lists only in-frame clones, some missing. The table records some 130,000 clones, roughly 77% of them present only once. These data come from a study of cytomegalovirus exposure and HLA in healthy donors. Study-wide findings and caveats: An apparent linkage of common viral pathogens to several of the most significant clusters emerged in a later analysis. From TCR beta sequences, most subjects' HLA-A and HLA-B alleles were reportedly predicted accurately.

Everyone who donated was a healthy bone marrow donor. The specimen sequenced was PBMCs. The chain has TRBV18 and TRBJ2-7; TRBD2 agrees at 7 bases. The TCR sequence derives from a man aged 30 to 45 in good health. CDR3 in amino acids: CASSAGALNEQYF. CDR3 nucleotide sequence: TGTGCCAGCTCAGCGGGAGCTCTGAACGAGCAGTACTTC.